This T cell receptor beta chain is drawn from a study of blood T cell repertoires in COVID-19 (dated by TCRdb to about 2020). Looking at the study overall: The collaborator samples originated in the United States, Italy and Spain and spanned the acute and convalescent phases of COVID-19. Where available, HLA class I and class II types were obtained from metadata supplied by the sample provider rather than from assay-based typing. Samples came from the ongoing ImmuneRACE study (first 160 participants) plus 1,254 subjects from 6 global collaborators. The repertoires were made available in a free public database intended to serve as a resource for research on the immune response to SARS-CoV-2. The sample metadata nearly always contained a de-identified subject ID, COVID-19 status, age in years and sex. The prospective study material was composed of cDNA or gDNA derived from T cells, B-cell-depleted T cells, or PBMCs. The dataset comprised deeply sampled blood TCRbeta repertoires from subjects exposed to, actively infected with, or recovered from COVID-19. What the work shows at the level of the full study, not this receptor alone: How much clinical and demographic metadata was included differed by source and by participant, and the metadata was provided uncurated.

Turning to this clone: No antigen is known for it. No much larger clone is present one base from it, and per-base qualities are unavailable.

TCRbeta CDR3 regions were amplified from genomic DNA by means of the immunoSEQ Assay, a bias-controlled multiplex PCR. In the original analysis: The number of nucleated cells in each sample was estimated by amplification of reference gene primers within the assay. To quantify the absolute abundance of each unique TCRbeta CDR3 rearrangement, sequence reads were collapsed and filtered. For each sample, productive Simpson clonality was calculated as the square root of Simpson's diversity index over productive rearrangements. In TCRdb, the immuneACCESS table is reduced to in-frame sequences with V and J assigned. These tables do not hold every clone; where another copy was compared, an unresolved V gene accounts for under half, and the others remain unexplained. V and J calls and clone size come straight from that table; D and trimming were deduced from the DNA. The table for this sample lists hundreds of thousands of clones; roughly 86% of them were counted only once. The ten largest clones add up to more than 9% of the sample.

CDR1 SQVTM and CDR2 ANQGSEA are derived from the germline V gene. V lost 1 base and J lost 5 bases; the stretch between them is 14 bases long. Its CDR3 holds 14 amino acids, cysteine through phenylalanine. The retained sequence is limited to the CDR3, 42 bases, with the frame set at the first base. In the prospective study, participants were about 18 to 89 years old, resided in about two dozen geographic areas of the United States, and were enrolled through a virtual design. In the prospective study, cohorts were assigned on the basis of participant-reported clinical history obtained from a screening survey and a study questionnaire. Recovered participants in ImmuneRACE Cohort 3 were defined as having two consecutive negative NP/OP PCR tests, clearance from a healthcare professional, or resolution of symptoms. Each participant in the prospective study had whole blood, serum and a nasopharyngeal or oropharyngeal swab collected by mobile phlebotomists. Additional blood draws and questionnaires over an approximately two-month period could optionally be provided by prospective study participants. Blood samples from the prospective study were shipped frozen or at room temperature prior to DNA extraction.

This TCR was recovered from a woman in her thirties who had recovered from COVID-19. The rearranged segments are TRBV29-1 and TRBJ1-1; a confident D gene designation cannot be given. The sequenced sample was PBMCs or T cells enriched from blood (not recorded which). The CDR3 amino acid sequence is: CSVEAKLELTEAFF. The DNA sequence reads TGCAGCGTTGAAGCTAAGCTTGAACTAACTGAAGCTTTCTTT.